This T cell receptor beta chain was recovered during a study of cytomegalovirus exposure and HLA in healthy donors. PCR employed 60 Vbeta and 13 Jbeta primers. Only in-frame clones appear in the TCRdb table, and some are missing; sequencing was by immunoSEQ multiplex PCR. The sample has about 120,000 clones, roughly 80% seen once; the top ten hold about 2.5%. This CDR3 is 15 amino acids long. In germline, CDR1 is LGHNA, CDR2 YSLEER. V lost 0 bases and J lost 4; bases outside the gene matches: 1. Specimen: PBMCs. The gene calls are TRBV4-3 and TRBJ2-5; 11 bases are shared with TRBD2. The TCR comes from a woman in her thirties or forties in good health and CMV-seropositive. CDR3 sequence (DNA): TGCGCCAGCAGCCAAGAACTAGCGGGAGCAGAGACCCAGTACTTC. Translating gives CASSQELAGAETQYF.